The clone carrying this TCR beta chain was observed at least ten times. The antigen is undetermined. A single record per CDR3 protein comes from TCRdb applying MiXCR to the reads. This sample carries about 8,500 distinct CDR3 sequences, 17% of them seen once, and the ten largest clones take 4.6%. The data belong to a study of liver allograft versus peripheral blood T cells. About the study: Intrahepatic T cell receptor repertoires from transplanted livers were compared against repertoires in recipients' peripheral blood. Study-wide findings and caveats: Inside liver allografts, T cell receptor repertoires reportedly diverged from the repertoires found in peripheral blood.

CDR1 and CDR2 (germline): MGHDK, SYGVNS. This CDR3 spans 13 amino acids. Germline trimming cut 2 bases from V and 6 bases from J; bases unmatched to any gene: 2. The chain carries TRBV25-1 and TRBJ1-2; the match to TRBD1 covers 8 bases. This TCR was sampled from a human patient who had a liver transplant. Some T cells may have come from the graft donor. DNA for the CDR3: TGTGCCAGCAGTGAAAGGACAGGGAATGGCTACACCTTC. Translation gives CASSERTGNGYTF.